This T cell receptor (beta chain) was found in a study of CD8 T cells in ankylosing spondylitis. Germline V lookup: CDR1 DFQATT, CDR2 SNEGSKA (reference sequence). This CDR3 has 13 amino acids. Trimming removed 4 bases from V and 2 bases from J; junction bases left unmatched: 2. MiXCR, applied by TCRdb to the 5' RACE reads, yields one record per CDR3 protein. The profile shows 670,000 or so distinct CDR3 sequences, around a fifth of them singletons. This clonotype has a handful of counts. Its specificity is not known. The study, taken as a whole, reports: In peripheral blood, disease-linked CD8+ clones occurred at relatively low frequencies. Significantly higher representation of disease-linked clones was reported for matched ankylosing spondylitis synovial fluid. A motif of eight highly homologous TCR beta variants was seen as apparently characteristic of ankylosing spondylitis blood. Some motif variants had been reported before (in reactive arthritis synovial fluid and blood).

The chain combines TRBV20-1 with TRBJ2-7; TRBD1 matches at 10 bases. The sequenced material came from blood, either unsorted or a sorted T cell fraction (not recorded which). The TCR sequence derives from a male donor with ankylosing spondylitis. The CDR3 DNA reads TGCAGTGCTACGGGACAGGGGACCTACGAGCAGTACTTC. Its translation is CSATGQGTYEQYF.